This T cell receptor beta chain was found in a study of shared clonotypes between healthy human individuals. The CDR3 is 13 residues long. CDR1 SGHRS and CDR2 YFSETQ come from the germline V gene. V lost 0 bases and J 4 bases, leaving 4 bases between the germline ends. Measured with immunoSEQ multiplex PCR; TCRdb has only the in-frame clones, and not every one. The sample carries roughly 500,000 clones, over 75% recorded once. Whole-study findings and limits: Only blood underwent sampling, and tissue repertoires likely differ.

To note about this clone: The target antigen is unknown.

The specimen sequenced was PBMCs. The genes are TRBV5-1 and TRBJ2-2; D gene unclear. This TCR was recovered from a woman aged 40 to 50 in good health. Some clones in this sample may be carry-over from other donors' samples. The CDR3 protein is CASSLAVTGELFF. Written as DNA, the CDR3 is TGCGCCAGCAGCTTGGCAGTCACCGGGGAGCTGTTTTTT.